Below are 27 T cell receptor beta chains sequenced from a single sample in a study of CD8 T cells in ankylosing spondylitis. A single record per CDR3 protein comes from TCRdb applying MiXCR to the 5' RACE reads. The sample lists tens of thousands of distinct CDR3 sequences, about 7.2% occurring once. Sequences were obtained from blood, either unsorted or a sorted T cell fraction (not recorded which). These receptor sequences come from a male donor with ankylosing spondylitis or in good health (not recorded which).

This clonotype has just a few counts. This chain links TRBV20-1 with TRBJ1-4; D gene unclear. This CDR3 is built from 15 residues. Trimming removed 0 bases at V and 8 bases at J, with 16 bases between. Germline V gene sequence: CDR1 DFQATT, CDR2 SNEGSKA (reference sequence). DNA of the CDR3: TGCAGTGCTAGAGATACAGCGGGGTTTTCGGAAAAACTGTTTTTT. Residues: CSARDTAGFSEKLFF.

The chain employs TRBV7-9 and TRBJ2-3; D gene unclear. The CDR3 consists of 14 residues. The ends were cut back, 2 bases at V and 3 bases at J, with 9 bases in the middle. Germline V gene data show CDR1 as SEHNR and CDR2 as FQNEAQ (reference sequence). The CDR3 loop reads CASSLPLVTDTQYF. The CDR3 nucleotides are TGTGCCAGCAGCTTACCCCTAGTAACAGATACGCAGTATTTT.

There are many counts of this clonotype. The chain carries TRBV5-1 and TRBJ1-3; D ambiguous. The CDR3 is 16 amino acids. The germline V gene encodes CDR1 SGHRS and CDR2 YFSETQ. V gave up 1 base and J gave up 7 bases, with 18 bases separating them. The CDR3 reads CASSLSPDPRMNTIYF. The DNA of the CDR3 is TGCGCCAGCAGCTTGTCCCCGGACCCCCGGATGAACACCATATATTTT. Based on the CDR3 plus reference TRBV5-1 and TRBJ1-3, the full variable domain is KAGVTQTPRYLIKTRGQQVTLSCSPISGHRSVSWYQQTPGQGLQFLFEYFSETQRNKGNFPGRFSGRQFSNSRSEMNVSTLELGDSALYLCASSLSPDPRMNTIYFGEGSWLTVV.

This chain's CDR3 is CASSLGGLAGGSDEQFF. CDR3 DNA: TGTGCCAGCAGCTTAGGGGGACTAGCGGGAGGGTCGGATGAGCAGTTCTTC. The V call is TRBV11-3, the J call TRBJ2-1; 16 positions agree with TRBD2. CDR1 and CDR2 from the germline V gene are SGHNT and YENEEA. This CDR3 has 17 amino acids. Losses at the gene ends were 1 base for V and 8 bases for J; bases not matched to a gene: 5. The complete variable domain, with remaining parts taken from reference TRBV11-3 and TRBJ2-1, reads EAGVVQSPRYKIIEKKQPVAFWCNPISGHNTLYWYLQNLGQGPELLIRYENEEAVDDSQLPKDRFSAERLKGVDSTLKIQPAELGDSAVYLCASSLGGLAGGSDEQFFGPGTRLTVL.

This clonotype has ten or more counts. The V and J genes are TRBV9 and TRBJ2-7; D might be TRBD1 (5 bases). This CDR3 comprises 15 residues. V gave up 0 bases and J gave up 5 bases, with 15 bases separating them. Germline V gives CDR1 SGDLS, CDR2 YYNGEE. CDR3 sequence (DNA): TGTGCCAGCAGCGTAGGATGGAAGGGGCTCAACGAGCAGTACTTC. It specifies CASSVGWKGLNEQYF.

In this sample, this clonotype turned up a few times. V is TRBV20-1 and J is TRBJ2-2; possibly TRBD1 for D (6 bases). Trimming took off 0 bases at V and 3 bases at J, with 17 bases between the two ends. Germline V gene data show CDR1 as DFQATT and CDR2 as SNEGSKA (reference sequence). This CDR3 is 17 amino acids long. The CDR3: CSARDEKGGGYTGELFF. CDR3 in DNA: TGCAGTGCTAGAGATGAGAAAGGGGGTGGATACACCGGGGAGCTGTTTTTT.

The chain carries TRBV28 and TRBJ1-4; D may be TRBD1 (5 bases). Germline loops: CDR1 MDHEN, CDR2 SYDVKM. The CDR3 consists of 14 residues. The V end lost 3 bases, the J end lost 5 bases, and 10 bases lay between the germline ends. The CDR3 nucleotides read TGTGCCAGCAGTTTGACGGGGCAGAATGAAAAACTGTTTTTT. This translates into CASSLTGQNEKLFF.

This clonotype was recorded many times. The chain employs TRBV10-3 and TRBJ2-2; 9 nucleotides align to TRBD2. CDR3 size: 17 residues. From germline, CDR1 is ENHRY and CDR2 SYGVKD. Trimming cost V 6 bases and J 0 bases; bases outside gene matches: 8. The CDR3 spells CAIRVSGSITNTGELFF. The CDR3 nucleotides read TGTGCCATCAGGGTTAGCGGGAGTATCACGAACACCGGGGAGCTGTTTTTT.

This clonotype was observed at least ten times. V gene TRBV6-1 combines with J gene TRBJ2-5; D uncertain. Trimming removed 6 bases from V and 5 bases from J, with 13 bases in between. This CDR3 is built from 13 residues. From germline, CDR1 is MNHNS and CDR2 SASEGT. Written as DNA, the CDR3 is TGTGCCAGCAGCGCCTTGGGGTTGGAGACCCAGTACTTC. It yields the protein CASSALGLETQYF.

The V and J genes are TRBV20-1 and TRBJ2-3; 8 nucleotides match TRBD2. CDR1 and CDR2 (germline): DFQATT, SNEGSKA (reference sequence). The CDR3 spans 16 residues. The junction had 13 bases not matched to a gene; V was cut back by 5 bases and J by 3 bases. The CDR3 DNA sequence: TGCAGTGCTTTCTCCGCGGGAGCGGGGGATACAGATACGCAGTATTTT. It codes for CSAFSAGAGDTDTQYF.

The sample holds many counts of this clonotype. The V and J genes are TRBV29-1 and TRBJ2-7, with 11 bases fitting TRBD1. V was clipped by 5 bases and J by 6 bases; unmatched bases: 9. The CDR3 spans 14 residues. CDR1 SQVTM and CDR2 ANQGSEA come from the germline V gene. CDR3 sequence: CSVYGQGAFGEQYF. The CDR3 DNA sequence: TGCAGCGTTTATGGACAGGGGGCTTTTGGCGAGCAGTACTTC.

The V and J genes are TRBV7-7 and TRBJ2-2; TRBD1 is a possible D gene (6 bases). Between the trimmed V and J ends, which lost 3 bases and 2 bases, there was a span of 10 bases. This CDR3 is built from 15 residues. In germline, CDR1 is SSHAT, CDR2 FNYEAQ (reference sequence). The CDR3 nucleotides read TGTGCCAGCAGCTTCAGCAGGGGTAACACCGGGGAGCTGTTTTTT. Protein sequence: CASSFSRGNTGELFF.

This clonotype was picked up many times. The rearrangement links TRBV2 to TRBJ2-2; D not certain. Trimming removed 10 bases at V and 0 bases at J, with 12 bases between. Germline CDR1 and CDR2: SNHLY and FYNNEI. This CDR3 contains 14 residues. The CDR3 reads CATSTASNTGELFF. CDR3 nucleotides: TGTGCCACCTCGACCGCCTCGAACACCGGGGAGCTGTTTTTT.

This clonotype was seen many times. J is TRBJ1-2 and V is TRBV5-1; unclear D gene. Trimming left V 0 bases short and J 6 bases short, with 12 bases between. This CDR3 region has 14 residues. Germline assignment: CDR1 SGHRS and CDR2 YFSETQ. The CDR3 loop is CASSLGRTADGYTF. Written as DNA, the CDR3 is TGCGCCAGCAGCTTGGGTCGGACGGCCGATGGCTACACCTTC.

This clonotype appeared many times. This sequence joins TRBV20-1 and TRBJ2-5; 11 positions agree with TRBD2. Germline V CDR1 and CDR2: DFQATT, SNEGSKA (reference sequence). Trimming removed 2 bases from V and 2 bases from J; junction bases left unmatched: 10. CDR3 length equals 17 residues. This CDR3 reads CSARSLAGGDPQETQYF. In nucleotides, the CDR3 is TGCAGTGCTAGATCCCTAGCGGGAGGTGACCCTCAAGAGACCCAGTACTTC.

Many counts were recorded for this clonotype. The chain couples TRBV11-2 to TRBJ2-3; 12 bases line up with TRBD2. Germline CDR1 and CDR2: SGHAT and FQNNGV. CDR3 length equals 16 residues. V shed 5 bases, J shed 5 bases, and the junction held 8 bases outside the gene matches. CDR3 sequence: CASSPRLAGDKDTQYF. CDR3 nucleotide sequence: TGTGCCAGCAGCCCTAGACTAGCGGGAGATAAAGATACGCAGTATTTT.

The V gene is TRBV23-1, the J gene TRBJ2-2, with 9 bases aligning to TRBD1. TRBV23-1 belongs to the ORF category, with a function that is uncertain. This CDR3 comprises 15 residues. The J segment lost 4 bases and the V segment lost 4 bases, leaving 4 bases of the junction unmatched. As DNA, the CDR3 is TGCGCCAGCAGTCGGATGACAGGGGGCACCGGGGAGCTGTTTTTT. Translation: CASSRMTGGTGELFF.

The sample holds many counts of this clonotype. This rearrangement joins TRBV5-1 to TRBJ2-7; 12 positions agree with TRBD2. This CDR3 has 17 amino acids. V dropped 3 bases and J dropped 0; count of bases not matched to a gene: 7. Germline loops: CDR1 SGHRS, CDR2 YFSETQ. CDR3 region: CASSSGGTSGSSYEQYF. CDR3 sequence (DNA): TGCGCCAGCAGCTCTGGGGGGACTAGCGGGTCCTCCTACGAGCAGTACTTC. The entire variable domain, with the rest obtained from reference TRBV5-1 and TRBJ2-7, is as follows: KAGVTQTPRYLIKTRGQQVTLSCSPISGHRSVSWYQQTPGQGLQFLFEYFSETQRNKGNFPGRFSGRQFSNSRSEMNVSTLELGDSALYLCASSSGGTSGSSYEQYFGPGTRLTVT.

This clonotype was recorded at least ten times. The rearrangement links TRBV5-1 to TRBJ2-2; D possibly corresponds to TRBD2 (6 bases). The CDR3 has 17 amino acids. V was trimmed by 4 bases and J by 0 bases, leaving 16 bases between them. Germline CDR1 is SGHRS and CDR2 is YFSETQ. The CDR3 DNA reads TGCGCCAGCAGCCCCCTTCAATCGGGAGCGAACACCGGGGAGCTGTTTTTT. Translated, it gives CASSPLQSGANTGELFF.

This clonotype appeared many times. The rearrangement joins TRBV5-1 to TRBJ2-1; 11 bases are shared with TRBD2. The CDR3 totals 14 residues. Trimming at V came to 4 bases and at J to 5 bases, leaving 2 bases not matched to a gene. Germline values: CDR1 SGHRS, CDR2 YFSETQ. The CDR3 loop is CASSMTSGNNEQFF. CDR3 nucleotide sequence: TGCGCCAGCAGCATGACTAGCGGGAACAATGAGCAGTTCTTC.

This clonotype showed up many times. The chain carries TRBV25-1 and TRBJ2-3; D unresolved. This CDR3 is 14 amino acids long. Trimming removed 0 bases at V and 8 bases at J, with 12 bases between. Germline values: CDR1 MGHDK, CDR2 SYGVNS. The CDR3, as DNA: TGTGCCAGCAGTGAATACGTGGAGTCCGGTACGCAGTATTTT. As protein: CASSEYVESGTQYF.

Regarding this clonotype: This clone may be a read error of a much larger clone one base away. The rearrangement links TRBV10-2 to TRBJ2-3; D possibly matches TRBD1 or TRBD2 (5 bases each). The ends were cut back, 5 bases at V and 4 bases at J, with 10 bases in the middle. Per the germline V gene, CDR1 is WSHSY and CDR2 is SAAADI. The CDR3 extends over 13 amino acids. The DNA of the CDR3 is TGCGCCAGCAGTCTTCGGGACGCAGATACGCAGTATTTT. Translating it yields CASSLRDADTQYF.

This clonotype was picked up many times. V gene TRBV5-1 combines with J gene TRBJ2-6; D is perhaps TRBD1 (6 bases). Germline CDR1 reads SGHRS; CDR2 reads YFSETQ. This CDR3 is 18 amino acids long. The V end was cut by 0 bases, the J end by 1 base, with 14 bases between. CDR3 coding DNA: TGCGCCAGCAGCTTGGAGACCAGGGGCCCTTCTGGGGCCAACGTCCTGACTTTC. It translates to CASSLETRGPSGANVLTF.

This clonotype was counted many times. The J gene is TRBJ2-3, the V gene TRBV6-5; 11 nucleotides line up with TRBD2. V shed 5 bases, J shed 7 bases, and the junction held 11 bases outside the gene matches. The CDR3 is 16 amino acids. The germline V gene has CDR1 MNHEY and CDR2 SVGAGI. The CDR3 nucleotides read TGTGCCAGCAGTACTGGTTTAGCGGGAGGGCCAAATACGCAGTATTTT. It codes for CASSTGLAGGPNTQYF.

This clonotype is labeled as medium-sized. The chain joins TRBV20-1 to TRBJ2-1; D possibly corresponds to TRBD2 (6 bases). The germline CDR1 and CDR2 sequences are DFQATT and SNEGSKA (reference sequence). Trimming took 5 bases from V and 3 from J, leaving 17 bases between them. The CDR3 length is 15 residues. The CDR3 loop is CSAGEASVNYNEQFF. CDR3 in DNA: TGCAGTGCTGGGGAGGCTAGCGTAAACTACAATGAGCAGTTCTTC.

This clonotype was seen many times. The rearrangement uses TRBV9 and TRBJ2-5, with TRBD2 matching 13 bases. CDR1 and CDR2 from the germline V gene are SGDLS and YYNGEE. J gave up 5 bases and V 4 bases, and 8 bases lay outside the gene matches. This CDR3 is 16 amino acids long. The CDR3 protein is CASSLGLAGVGETQYF. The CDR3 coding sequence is TGTGCCAGCAGCCTAGGACTAGCGGGAGTCGGGGAGACCCAGTACTTC.

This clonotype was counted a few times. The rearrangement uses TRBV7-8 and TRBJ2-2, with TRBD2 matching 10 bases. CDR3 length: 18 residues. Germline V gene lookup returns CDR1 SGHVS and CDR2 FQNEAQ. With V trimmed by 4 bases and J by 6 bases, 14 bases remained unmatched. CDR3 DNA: TGTGCCAGCAGCTCGCAATCTAAAGCGGGAGGGGGCCCCGGGGAGCTGTTTTTT. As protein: CASSSQSKAGGGPGELFF.